This TCR beta chain was sequenced during a study of control samples from healthy donors and cancer patients. The data were produced by immunoSEQ multiplex PCR, yet TCRdb's version contains in-frame clones alone and is incomplete. The table includes 100,000 to 150,000 clones, about 95% detected once. Germline V lookup: CDR1 SGHNT, CDR2 YYREEE (reference sequence). CDR3 size: 13 residues. With 3 bases clipped from V and 4 bases from J, the junction kept 0 bases outside the gene matches. The sequencing sample was made of blood. This chain joins TRBV5-4 and TRBJ2-1; 8 nucleotides align to TRBD1. This TCR derives from a man in his thirties or forties in good health. The CDR3, as DNA: TGTGCCAGCAGCTGGACAGGGTACAATGAGCAGTTCTTC. It codes for CASSWTGYNEQFF.